This T cell receptor (beta chain) was sequenced in a study of neurological immune-mediated disorders. CDR3 length: 13 amino acids. With 1 base clipped from V and 5 bases from J, the junction kept 4 bases outside the gene matches. Germline values: CDR1 DFQATT, CDR2 SNEGSKA (reference sequence). In its sample, this clonotype was seen many times. The authors made cDNA by 5'RACE with 10-nucleotide random UMIs. TCRdb re-derived calls from the 5' RACE reads in MiXCR, one entry per CDR3 protein. The profile covers fewer than 45,000 distinct CDR3 sequences, with roughly 6% appearing a single time and roughly 0.5% taken by the ten largest.

The sequence was collected from a middle-aged woman in good health. The chain uses TRBV20-1 and TRBJ2-5; TRBD1 agrees at 7 bases. The sequencing input was CD4+ T cells from blood. CDR3 nucleotides: TGCAGTGCTAGAGTAGGGGGCCGGGAGACCCAGTACTTC. It codes for CSARVGGRETQYF.